This TCR beta chain emerged from a study of graft-versus-host responses after intestinal transplantation. This clone was seen only a few times. The protocol was immunoSEQ multiplex PCR, while the TCRdb copy is restricted to in-frame clones and leaves out a portion. The table records roughly 40,000 clones, 90% to 95% of them present only once. The TCR comes from a human patient who received an intestinal transplant, so some T cells may come from the graft donor. The starting material was PBMCs, obtained 524 days after transplant.

The CDR3 is CASSLLDTEAFF. The CDR3 nucleotides read TGTGCCAGCAGCTTATTGGACACTGAAGCTTTCTTT. This sequence joins TRBV7-2 and TRBJ1-1, with no clear D. Between the trimmed V and J ends, which lost 2 bases and 3 bases, there was a span of 4 bases. This CDR3 contains 12 residues. Per germline, CDR1 SGHTA and CDR2 FQGNSA.